Shown below are 23 T cell receptor beta chains from a single sample sequenced in a study of regulatory T cells in long-lasting Graves disease. The time point was: persistent/refractory GD, antithyroid drugs over 5 years with positive TRAb. RNA isolated from PBMCs was used to make the TCR library. CDR3-region Arm-PCR and iRepertoire HTBI primers produced the TCR beta libraries. MiXCR, applied by TCRdb to the multiplex PCR reads, yields one record per CDR3 protein. The sample shows 310,000 or so distinct CDR3 sequences, 20% to 25% of them seen only once. The sample here was peripheral blood mononuclear cells (PBMCs), taken when the disease was refractory, from a patient treated with antithyroid drugs. Receptors were obtained from a female donor with Graves disease.

This sequence joins TRBV20-1 and TRBJ2-7, with D unclear. V gave up 1 base and J gave up 6 bases, with 10 bases separating them. The CDR3 loop spans 12 amino acids. The germline V gene has CDR1 DFQATT and CDR2 SNEGSKA (reference sequence). The CDR3 DNA reads TGCAGTGCTAGAGGTCCAGACTTCGAGCAGTACTTC. Amino acid sequence: CSARGPDFEQYF.

The rearrangement joins TRBV3-1 to TRBJ2-1, with a weak D call TRBD2 (5 bases). The ends were cut back, 2 bases at V and 10 bases at J, with 21 bases in the middle. The V gene's germline CDR1 is LGHDT and CDR2 YNNKEL (reference sequence). CDR3 size: 16 residues. The CDR3 sequence is CASSQSTGSLGSEQFF. The CDR3 bases are TGTGCCAGCAGCCAATCCACGGGGAGTTTAGGTAGCGAGCAGTTCTTC.

The sample holds many counts of this clonotype. The rearrangement links TRBV3-1 to TRBJ1-1, with unresolved D. The CDR3 extends over 13 amino acids. Germline loops: CDR1 LGHDT, CDR2 YNNKEL (reference sequence). The germline V and J ends were trimmed by 1 base and 9 bases, with 12 bases remaining between them. For the CDR3, the DNA is TGTGCCAGCAGCCAAGGAAGGGAGGGTCAAGCTTTCTTT. As protein: CASSQGREGQAFF.

This clonotype was counted at least ten times. The chain recombines TRBV10-1 with TRBJ2-5; D is unclear. This CDR3 spans 14 amino acids. V lost 8 bases to trimming and J lost 4 bases, with 17 bases between them. Germline V gives CDR1 WNHNN, CDR2 SYGVQD (reference sequence). CDR3 in amino acids: CASAPKRSGETQYF. CDR3 DNA: TGCGCCAGCGCCCCGAAACGAAGTGGAGAGACCCAGTACTTC.

Only one count was recorded for this clonotype. The V call is TRBV6-2 or TRBV6-3, the J call TRBJ1-3; 7 nucleotides agree with TRBD1. The V gene's germline CDR1 is MNHEY and CDR2 SVGEGT. The J segment lost 7 bases and the V segment lost 6 bases, leaving 15 bases of the junction unmatched. This CDR3 has 16 residues. This CDR3 reads CASRFFTGTELNTIYF. The CDR3 DNA is TGTGCCAGCAGGTTCTTTACCGGGACAGAGCTTAACACCATATATTTT.

This clonotype was counted only a few times. The rearrangement links TRBV12-3 or TRBV12-4 to TRBJ1-4; D possibly corresponds to TRBD1 (5 bases). This CDR3 is 15 amino acids long. Trimming stripped 2 bases from V and 7 bases from J, with 14 bases between. The CDR3 spells CASSLRSGDAEKLFF. The CDR3 DNA is TGTGCCAGCAGTTTACGTTCGGGGGATGCTGAAAAACTGTTTTTT.

This clonotype has a count of ten or more. The V gene is TRBV28, the J gene TRBJ2-5, with TRBD2 matching 7 bases. Germline V gene lookup returns CDR1 MDHEN and CDR2 SYDVKM. V lost 6 bases, J lost 1 base, and 5 bases stayed unmatched. There are 14 residues in the CDR3. The CDR3 region has the DNA TGTGCCAGCAGCGGCGGCGGGAGCCAAGAGACCCAGTACTTC. This gives the protein CASSGGGSQETQYF.

The chain recombines TRBV5-6 with TRBJ1-5; 12 positions match TRBD1. This CDR3 is built from 16 residues. Germline V CDR1 and CDR2: SGHDT, YYEEEE. Losses at the gene ends were 5 bases for V and 7 bases for J; bases not matched to a gene: 10. CDR3 loop: CASSWGGQGAGQPQHF. As DNA, the CDR3 is TGTGCCAGCAGTTGGGGGGGACAGGGGGCTGGCCAGCCCCAGCATTTT.

V and J are TRBV6-1 and TRBJ2-2; possible D gene TRBD2, 6 bases. Trimming stripped 2 bases from V and 0 bases from J, with 10 bases between. From germline, CDR1 is MNHNS and CDR2 SASEGT. This CDR3 has 16 amino acids. The DNA for the CDR3 is TGTGCCAGCAGTGAATTCCCGGGGGCGAACACCGGGGAGCTGTTTTTT. It yields the protein CASSEFPGANTGELFF.

This clonotype was recorded a few times. This sequence joins TRBV7-8 and TRBJ2-3, with 9 positions matching TRBD2. Germline V gene data show CDR1 as SGHVS and CDR2 as FQNEAQ. There are 16 residues in the CDR3. The V segment lost 3 bases and the J segment 2 bases; nucleotides outside the gene matches: 6. The CDR3 spells CASSLQLAGYTDTQYF. CDR3 DNA sequence: TGTGCCAGCAGCTTGCAACTAGCGGGTTACACAGATACGCAGTATTTT.

The rearrangement joins TRBV6-9 to TRBJ2-3, with D unresolved. The CDR3 is 15 amino acids. Trimming took off 3 bases at V and 4 bases at J, with 14 bases between the two ends. CDR1 MNHGY and CDR2 SVAAGI come from the germline V gene. In DNA form, the CDR3 reads TGTGCCAGCAGTTACCAGACCCCTGGGGCAGATACGCAGTATTTT. It yields the protein CASSYQTPGADTQYF.

The CDR3, as DNA: TGCAGTGCTAGAGTAGAACTAGCGGGCCCGGCGGTTTCCAATGAGCAGTTCTTC. Translating it yields CSARVELAGPAVSNEQFF. The V call is TRBV20-1, the J call TRBJ2-1, with 9 bases aligning to TRBD2. J was trimmed by 6 bases and V by 1 base; bases with no gene match: 16. The CDR3 extends over 18 amino acids. CDR1 and CDR2 (germline): DFQATT, SNEGSKA (reference sequence).

This clonotype was counted only a few times. The gene calls are TRBV7-2 and TRBJ1-1; D gene unclear. The CDR3 runs to 14 residues. Per germline, CDR1 SGHTA and CDR2 FQGNSA. Trimming removed 3 bases from V and 1 base from J, with 9 bases in between. CDR3 loop: CASSLADPNTEAFF. The CDR3 bases are TGTGCCAGCAGCTTGGCTGATCCGAACACTGAAGCTTTCTTT.

This chain uses TRBV28 with TRBJ2-1; TRBD2 matches 14 bases. Germline CDR1 reads MDHEN; CDR2 reads SYDVKM. The V gene end was trimmed by 3 bases and the J gene end by 7 bases; junction bases not matched to a gene: 8. This CDR3 contains 17 residues. Here the CDR3 reads CASSLPPGTSGRNEQFF. In DNA form, the CDR3 reads TGTGCCAGCAGTTTGCCCCCCGGGACTAGCGGGAGAAATGAGCAGTTCTTC.

The chain's CDR3 is CASTLVLSYNEQFF. In nucleotides, the CDR3 is TGTGCCAGCACCCTGGTCCTCTCCTACAATGAGCAGTTCTTC. This chain uses TRBV5-5 with TRBJ2-1; D unresolved. The CDR3 spans 14 residues. Germline lookup yields CDR1 SGHKS and CDR2 YYEKEE (reference sequence). Trimming left V 6 bases short and J 0 bases short, with 10 bases between.

This clonotype was seen only a few times. This chain connects TRBV7-3 to TRBJ1-6, with 8 bases aligning to TRBD1. Looked up from germline, CDR1 is SGHTA and CDR2 is FQGTGA. The trim removed 2 bases at V and 9 bases at J, leaving 3 bases unmatched. The CDR3 is 14 amino acids. The CDR3: CASSLDRGGSPLHF. DNA of the CDR3: TGTGCCAGCAGCTTAGACAGGGGTGGTTCACCCCTCCACTTT.

This clonotype was seen repeatedly, ten times or more. V and J are TRBV6-2 or TRBV6-3 and TRBJ1-2; 8 nucleotides agree with TRBD1. Germline V lookup: CDR1 MNHEY, CDR2 SVGEGT. V lost 4 bases, J lost 0 bases, and 10 bases stayed unmatched. The CDR3 covers 17 residues. CDR3 DNA: TGTGCCAGCAGTTCCCGGGACAGGTTCCAGGCTAACTATGGCTACACCTTC. It yields the protein CASSSRDRFQANYGYTF.

This clonotype was seen repeatedly, ten times or more. J is TRBJ2-7 and V is TRBV2, with D unresolved. Germline assignment: CDR1 SNHLY and CDR2 FYNNEI. The CDR3 is 16 residues long. The V end lost 0 bases, the J end lost 2 bases, and 14 bases lay between the germline ends. This CDR3 reads CASSEAPTAVTYEQYF. The CDR3 DNA reads TGTGCCAGCAGTGAAGCGCCCACTGCCGTAACCTACGAGCAGTACTTC. Using reference TRBV2 and TRBJ2-7 for the parts outside the CDR3, the full variable domain is EPEVTQTPSHQVTQMGQEVILRCVPISNHLYFYWYRQILGQKVEFLVSFYNNEISEKSEIFDDQFSVERPDGSNFTLKIRSTKLEDSAMYFCASSEAPTAVTYEQYFGPGTRLTVT.

CDR3 DNA: TGTGCCAGCAGTTTAGAGTTGGCAGGGGATCGTTCTGGGGCCAACGTCCTGACTTTC. Protein sequence: CASSLELAGDRSGANVLTF. The chain couples TRBV12-3 or TRBV12-4 to TRBJ2-6; TRBD1 is a possible D gene (6 bases). Trimming took 1 base from V and 1 from J, leaving 17 bases between them. The CDR3 loop spans 19 amino acids.

The CDR3 nucleotides read TGTGCCAGCACTCGGACAGTGAACACCGGGGAGCTGTTTTTT. Amino acids: CASTRTVNTGELFF. V and J are TRBV6-1 and TRBJ2-2; D perhaps matches TRBD1 (6 bases). This CDR3 region has 14 residues. Germline CDR1 reads MNHNS; CDR2 reads SASEGT. Trimming pared 7 bases from V and 1 base from J, leaving 10 bases between.

Remarks on this clonotype: This may be a read error, as it is one base from a much larger clone. The rearrangement uses TRBV30 and TRBJ1-2; D is unclear. The V end was cut by 4 bases, the J end by 4 bases, with 19 bases between. Germline CDR1 and CDR2: GTSNPN and SVGIG (reference sequence). The CDR3 covers 15 residues. The CDR3 is CAWIDGSVWVYGYTF. The CDR3 DNA reads TGTGCCTGGATCGATGGGTCTGTGTGGGTCTATGGCTACACCTTC.

This clonotype was recorded many times. The chain employs TRBV28 and TRBJ2-7; D ambiguous. CDR1 and CDR2 from the germline V gene are MDHEN and SYDVKM. This CDR3 is built from 11 residues. With 6 bases removed from V and 4 bases from J, the gap between germline ends came to 7 bases. DNA of the CDR3: TGTGCCAGCAGAGACCGGTACGAGCAGTACTTC. Its translation is CASRDRYEQYF. Complete variable domain (other parts from reference TRBV28 and TRBJ2-7): DVKVTQSSRYLVKRTGEKVFLECVQDMDHENMFWYRQDPGLGLRLIYFSYDVKMKEKGDIPEGYSVSREKKERFSLILESASTNQTSMYLCASRDRYEQYFGPGTRLTVT.

The chain uses TRBV5-6 and TRBJ1-5; D remains ambiguous. The CDR3 loop spans 15 amino acids. Between the trimmed V and J ends, which lost 2 bases and 4 bases, there was a span of 13 bases. CDR1 and CDR2 from the germline V gene are SGHDT and YYEEEE. In nucleotides, the CDR3 is TGTGCCAGCAGCTTTGGCGGGTTTTTAAATCAGCCCCAGCATTTT. Its protein product is CASSFGGFLNQPQHF.